These 10 T cell receptor beta chains share one sample of origin, sequenced in a study of control samples from healthy donors and cancer patients. Sequencing was performed with immunoSEQ multiplex PCR; in TCRdb, only in-frame clones are kept and a portion is missing. Seen here are roughly 170,000 clones, approximately 92% observed once, and the top ten hold over 1.3%. Source material: blood. These receptors originate from a man aged 18 to 30 in good health.

This clone is a singleton in its sample. The chain recombines TRBV5-1 with TRBJ1-4; TRBD1 might be the D (6 bases). Trimming took 3 bases from V and 0 from J, leaving 9 bases between them. The CDR3 length is 15 residues. The germline CDR1 and CDR2 sequences are SGHRS and YFSETQ. The CDR3 is CASSSNRATNEKLFF. The CDR3 nucleotides read TGCGCCAGCAGCTCCAACAGGGCAACTAATGAAAAACTGTTTTTT.

This chain links TRBV25-1 with TRBJ1-1; D is unresolved. The CDR3 sequence is 13 residues long. V lost 7 bases to trimming and J lost 4 bases, with 13 bases between them. Looked up from germline, CDR1 is MGHDK and CDR2 is SYGVNS. Written as DNA, the CDR3 is TGTGCCAGCAAGGGCCTCACGGGCACTGAAGCTTTCTTT. Amino acids: CASKGLTGTEAFF.

The chain has TRBV12-5 and TRBJ2-1; D gene ambiguous. V lost 6 bases and J 4 bases, leaving 10 bases between the germline ends. This CDR3 is built from 13 residues. The germline V gene has CDR1 LGHNT and CDR2 FRNRAP. CDR3 sequence (DNA): TGTGCTAGTGGCTCCATCTTATACAATGAGCAGTTCTTC. Translating it yields CASGSILYNEQFF.

This clone appeared once. The J gene is TRBJ1-2, the V gene TRBV15, with 8 positions matching TRBD1. The CDR3 is 14 amino acids. Trimming removed 6 bases from V and 2 bases from J; junction bases left unmatched: 5. Germline V lookup: CDR1 LNHNV, CDR2 YYDKDF (reference sequence). This CDR3 is CATSTDRANYGYTF. The CDR3 DNA follows: TGTGCCACCAGTACGGACAGGGCGAACTATGGCTACACCTTC.

The rearrangement joins TRBV5-1 to TRBJ1-1; 7 nucleotides line up with TRBD1. The CDR3 runs to 16 residues. Germline V lookup: CDR1 SGHRS, CDR2 YFSETQ. The V segment lost 4 bases and the J segment 3 bases; nucleotides outside the gene matches: 12. The CDR3 nucleotides are TGCGCCAGCAGCAGCTTGGTTCAGGGGGGGGACACTGAAGCTTTCTTT. As protein: CASSSLVQGGDTEAFF.

V is TRBV30 and J is TRBJ2-2; no reliable D call. The V gene lost 2 bases and the J gene lost 6 bases, with 10 bases spanning the gap. CDR1 and CDR2 (germline): GTSNPN, SVGIG (reference sequence). The CDR3 totals 13 residues. The CDR3 protein is CAWSTGSPGELFF. The DNA of the CDR3 is TGTGCCTGGAGTACGGGTTCACCCGGGGAGCTGTTTTTT.

This sequence joins TRBV11-3 and TRBJ2-5; D is perhaps TRBD1 or TRBD2 (6 bases each). Germline V gene sequence: CDR1 SGHNT, CDR2 YENEEA. There are 14 residues in the CDR3. V was trimmed by 3 bases and J by 1 base, leaving 9 bases between them. CDR3 amino acids: CASSLGGTQETQYF. The CDR3, as DNA: TGTGCCAGCAGCTTGGGGGGCACCCAAGAGACCCAGTACTTC.

The gene calls are TRBV30 and TRBJ1-3, with D hard to call. The V gene lost 1 base and the J gene lost 2 bases, with 6 bases spanning the gap. Germline CDR1 GTSNPN, CDR2 SVGIG (reference sequence). CDR3 length equals 13 residues. DNA of the CDR3: TGTGCCTGGAGTGCCGGGACTGGAAACACCATATATTTT. Translation gives CAWSAGTGNTIYF.

The chain joins TRBV28 to TRBJ2-2; weak D call: TRBD2 (6 bases). Germline V gives CDR1 MDHEN, CDR2 SYDVKM. This CDR3 is built from 14 residues. V lost 8 bases and J lost 4, with 14 bases in between. CDR3 nucleotide sequence: TGTGCCAGCCGGGGGACCGGGGGCACCGGGGAGCTGTTTTTT. Translating gives CASRGTGGTGELFF. Filled out from reference TRBV28 and TRBJ2-2, the complete variable domain reads DVKVTQSSRYLVKRTGEKVFLECVQDMDHENMFWYRQDPGLGLRLIYFSYDVKMKEKGDIPEGYSVSREKKERFSLILESASTNQTSMYLCASRGTGGTGELFFGEGSRLTVL.

The chain joins TRBV10-3 to TRBJ1-4; 8 nucleotides align to TRBD1. The CDR3 has 14 residues. Losses at the gene ends were 5 bases for V and 10 bases for J; bases not matched to a gene: 9. The germline V gene encodes CDR1 ENHRY and CDR2 SYGVKD. CDR3 sequence reads: CAISPGQDTGKLFF. CDR3 sequence (DNA): TGTGCCATCAGTCCGGGACAGGATACGGGAAAACTGTTTTTT.